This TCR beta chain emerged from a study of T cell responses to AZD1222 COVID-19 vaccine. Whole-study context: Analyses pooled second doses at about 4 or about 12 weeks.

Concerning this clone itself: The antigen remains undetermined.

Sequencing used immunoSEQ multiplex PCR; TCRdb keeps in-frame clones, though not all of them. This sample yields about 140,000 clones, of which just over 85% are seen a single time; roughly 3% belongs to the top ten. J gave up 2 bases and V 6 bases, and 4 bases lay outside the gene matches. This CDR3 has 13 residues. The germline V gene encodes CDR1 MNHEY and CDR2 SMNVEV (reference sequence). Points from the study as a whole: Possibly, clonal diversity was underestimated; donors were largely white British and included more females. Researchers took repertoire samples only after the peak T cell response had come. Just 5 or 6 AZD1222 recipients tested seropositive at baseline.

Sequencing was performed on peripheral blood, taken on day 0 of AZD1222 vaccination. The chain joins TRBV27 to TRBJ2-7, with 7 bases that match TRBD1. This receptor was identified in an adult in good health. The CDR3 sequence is CASRQGTPYEQYF. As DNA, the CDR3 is TGTGCCAGCAGACAGGGGACACCCTACGAGCAGTACTTC.